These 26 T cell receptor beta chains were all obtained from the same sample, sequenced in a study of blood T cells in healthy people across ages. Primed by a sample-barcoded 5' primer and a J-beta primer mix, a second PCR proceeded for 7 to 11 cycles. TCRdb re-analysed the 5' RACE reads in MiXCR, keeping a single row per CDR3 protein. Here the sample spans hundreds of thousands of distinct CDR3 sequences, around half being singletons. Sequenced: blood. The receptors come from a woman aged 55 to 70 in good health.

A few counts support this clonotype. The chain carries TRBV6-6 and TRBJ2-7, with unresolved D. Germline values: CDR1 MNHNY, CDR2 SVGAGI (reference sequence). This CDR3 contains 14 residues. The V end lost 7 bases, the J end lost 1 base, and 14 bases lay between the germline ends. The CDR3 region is CASKVGSSSYEQYF. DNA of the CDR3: TGTGCCAGCAAGGTGGGCTCCTCTTCCTACGAGCAGTACTTC.

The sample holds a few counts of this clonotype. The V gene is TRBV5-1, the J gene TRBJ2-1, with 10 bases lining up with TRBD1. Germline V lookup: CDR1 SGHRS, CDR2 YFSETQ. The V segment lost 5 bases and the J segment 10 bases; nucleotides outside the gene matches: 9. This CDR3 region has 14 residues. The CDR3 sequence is CASSTRQGAGEQFF. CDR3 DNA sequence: TGCGCCAGCAGTACGAGACAGGGGGCGGGGGAGCAGTTCTTC.

The CDR3 DNA sequence: TGCAGTGCTAGCGGGACAGGCAATCAGCCCCAGCATTTT. Amino acids: CSASGTGNQPQHF. V is TRBV20-1 and J is TRBJ1-5, with 7 positions matching TRBD1. The CDR3 has 13 amino acids. J lost 2 bases, V lost 3 bases, and 1 base had no gene match. Germline V lookup: CDR1 DFQATT, CDR2 SNEGSKA (reference sequence).

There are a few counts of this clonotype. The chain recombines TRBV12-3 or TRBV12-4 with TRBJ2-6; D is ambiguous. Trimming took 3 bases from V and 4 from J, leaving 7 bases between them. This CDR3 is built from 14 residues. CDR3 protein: CASSFQSGANVLTF. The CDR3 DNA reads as TGTGCCAGCAGTTTCCAGTCCGGGGCCAACGTCCTGACTTTC.

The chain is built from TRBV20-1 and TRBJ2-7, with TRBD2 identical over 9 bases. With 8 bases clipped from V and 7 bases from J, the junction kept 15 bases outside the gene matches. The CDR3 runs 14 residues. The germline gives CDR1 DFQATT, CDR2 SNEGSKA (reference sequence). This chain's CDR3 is CSPRGRVSYNEQYF. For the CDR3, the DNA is TGCAGTCCCCGCGGGAGGGTGTCCTACAATGAGCAGTACTTC.

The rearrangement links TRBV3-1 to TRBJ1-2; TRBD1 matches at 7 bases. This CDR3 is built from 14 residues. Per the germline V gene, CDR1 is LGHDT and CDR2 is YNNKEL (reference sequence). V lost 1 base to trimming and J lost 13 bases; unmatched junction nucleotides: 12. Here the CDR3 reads CASSQGVDRPSSTF. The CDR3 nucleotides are TGTGCCAGCAGCCAAGGCGTGGACAGGCCTTCATCCACCTTC.

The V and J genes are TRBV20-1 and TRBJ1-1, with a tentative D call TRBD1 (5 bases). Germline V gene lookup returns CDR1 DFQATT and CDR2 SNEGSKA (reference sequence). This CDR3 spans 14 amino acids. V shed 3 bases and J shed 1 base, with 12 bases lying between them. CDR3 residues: CSARSQGKNTEAFF. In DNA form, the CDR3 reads TGCAGTGCTAGGTCTCAGGGAAAGAACACTGAAGCTTTCTTT.

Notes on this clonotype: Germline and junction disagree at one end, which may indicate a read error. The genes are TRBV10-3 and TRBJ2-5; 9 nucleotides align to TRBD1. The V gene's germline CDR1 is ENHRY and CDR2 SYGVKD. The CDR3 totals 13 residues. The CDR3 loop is CAVSGTGKETQYF. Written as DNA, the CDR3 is TGTGCCGTCAGTGGGACAGGGAAAGAGACCCAGTACTTC.

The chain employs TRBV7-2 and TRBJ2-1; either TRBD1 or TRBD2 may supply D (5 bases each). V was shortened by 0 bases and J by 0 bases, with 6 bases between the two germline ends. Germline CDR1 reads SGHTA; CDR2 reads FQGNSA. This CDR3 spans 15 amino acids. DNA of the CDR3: TGTGCCAGCAGCTTAGCGGGGGACTCCTACAATGAGCAGTTCTTC. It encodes CASSLAGDSYNEQFF. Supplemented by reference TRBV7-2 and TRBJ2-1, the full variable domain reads GAGVSQSPSNKVTEKGKDVELRCDPISGHTALYWYRQSLGQGLEFLIYFQGNSAPDKSGLPSDRFSAERTGGSVSTLTIQRTQQEDSAVYLCASSLAGDSYNEQFFGPGTRLTVL.

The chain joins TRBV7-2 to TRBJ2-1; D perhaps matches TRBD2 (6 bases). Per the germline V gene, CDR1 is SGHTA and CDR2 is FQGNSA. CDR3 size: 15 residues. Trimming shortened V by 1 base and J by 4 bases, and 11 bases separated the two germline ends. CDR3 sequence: CASSLGGTEYNEQFF. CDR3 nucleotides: TGTGCCAGCAGCTTAGGCGGGACGGAATACAATGAGCAGTTCTTC.

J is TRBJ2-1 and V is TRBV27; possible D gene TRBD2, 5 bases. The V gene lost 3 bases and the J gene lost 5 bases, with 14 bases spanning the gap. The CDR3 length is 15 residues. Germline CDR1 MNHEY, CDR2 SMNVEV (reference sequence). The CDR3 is CASSFERELNNEQFF. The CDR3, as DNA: TGTGCCAGCAGTTTTGAGAGGGAGCTTAACAATGAGCAGTTCTTC.

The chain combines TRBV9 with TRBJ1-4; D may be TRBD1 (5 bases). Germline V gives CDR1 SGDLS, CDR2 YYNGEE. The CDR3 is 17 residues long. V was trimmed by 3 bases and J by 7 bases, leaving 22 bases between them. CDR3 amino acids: CASSASEAGTPGEKLFF. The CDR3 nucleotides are TGTGCCAGCAGCGCCTCCGAGGCCGGGACGCCTGGTGAAAAACTGTTTTTT.

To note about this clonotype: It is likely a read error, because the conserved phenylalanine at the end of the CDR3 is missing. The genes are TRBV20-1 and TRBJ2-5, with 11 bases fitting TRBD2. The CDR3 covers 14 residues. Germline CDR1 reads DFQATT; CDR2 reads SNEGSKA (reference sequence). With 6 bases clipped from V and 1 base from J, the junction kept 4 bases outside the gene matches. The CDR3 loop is CSAWTSGFQETQYL. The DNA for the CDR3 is TGCAGTGCCTGGACTAGCGGGTTCCAAGAGACCCAGTACTTA.

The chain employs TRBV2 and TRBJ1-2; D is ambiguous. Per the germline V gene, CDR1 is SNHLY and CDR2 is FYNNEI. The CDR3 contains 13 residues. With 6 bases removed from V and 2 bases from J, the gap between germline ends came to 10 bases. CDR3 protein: CASSGDKNYGYTF. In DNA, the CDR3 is TGTGCCAGCAGCGGAGACAAGAACTATGGCTACACCTTC.

The CDR3 coding sequence is TGCAGTGTTGGCTCCGGACTCAACGACTACAATGAGCAGTTCTTC. Its protein product is CSVGSGLNDYNEQFF. The gene calls are TRBV20-1 and TRBJ2-1; tentatively, D is TRBD2 (5 bases). The CDR3 is 15 amino acids. The V gene's germline CDR1 is DFQATT and CDR2 SNEGSKA (reference sequence). Trimming removed 7 bases at V and 3 bases at J, with 19 bases between.

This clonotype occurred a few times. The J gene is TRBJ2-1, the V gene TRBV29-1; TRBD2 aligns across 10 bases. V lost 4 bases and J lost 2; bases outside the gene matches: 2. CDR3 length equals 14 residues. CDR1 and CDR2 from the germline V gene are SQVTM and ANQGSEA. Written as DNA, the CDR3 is TGCAGCGTTGTTCTAGCGGGGGCCTACAATGAGCAGTTCTTC. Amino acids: CSVVLAGAYNEQFF.

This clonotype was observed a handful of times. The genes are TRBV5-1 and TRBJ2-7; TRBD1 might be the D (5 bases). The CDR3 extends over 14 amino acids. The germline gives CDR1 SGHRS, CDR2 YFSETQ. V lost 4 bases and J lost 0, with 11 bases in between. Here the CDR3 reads CASSPGFSSYEQYF. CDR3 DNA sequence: TGCGCCAGCAGCCCAGGGTTTAGCTCCTACGAGCAGTACTTC.

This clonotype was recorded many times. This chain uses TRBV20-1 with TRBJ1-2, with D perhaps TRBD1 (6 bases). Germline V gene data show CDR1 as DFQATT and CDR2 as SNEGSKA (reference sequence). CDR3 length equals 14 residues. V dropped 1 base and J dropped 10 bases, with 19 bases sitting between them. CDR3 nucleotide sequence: TGCAGTGCTAGAGGTTACCAGGACAGCCGCACCTACACCTTC. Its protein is CSARGYQDSRTYTF.

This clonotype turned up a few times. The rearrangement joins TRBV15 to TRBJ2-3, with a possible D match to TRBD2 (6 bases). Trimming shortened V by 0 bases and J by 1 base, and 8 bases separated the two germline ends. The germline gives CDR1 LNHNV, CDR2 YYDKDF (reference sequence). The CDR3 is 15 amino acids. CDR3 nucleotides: TGTGCCACCAGCAGAGATGGCGGGGGCACAGATACGCAGTATTTT. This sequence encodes CATSRDGGGTDTQYF.

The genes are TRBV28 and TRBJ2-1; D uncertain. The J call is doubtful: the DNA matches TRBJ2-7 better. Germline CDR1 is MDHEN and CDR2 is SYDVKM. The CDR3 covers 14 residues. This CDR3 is CASSGGSSYNEQYF. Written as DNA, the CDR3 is TGTGCCAGCAGCGGCGGTAGCTCCTACAATGAGCAGTACTTC.

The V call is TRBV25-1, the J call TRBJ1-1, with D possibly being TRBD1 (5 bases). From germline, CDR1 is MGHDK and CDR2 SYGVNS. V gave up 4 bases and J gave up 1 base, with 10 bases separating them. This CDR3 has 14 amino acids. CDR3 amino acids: CASSAGPQNTEAFF. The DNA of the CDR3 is TGTGCCAGCAGTGCGGGACCGCAGAACACTGAAGCTTTCTTT.

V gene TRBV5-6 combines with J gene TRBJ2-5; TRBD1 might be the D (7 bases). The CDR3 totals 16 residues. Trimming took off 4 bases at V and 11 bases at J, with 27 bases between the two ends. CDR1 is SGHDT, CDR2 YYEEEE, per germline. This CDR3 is CASSLPRGTVSYKQYF. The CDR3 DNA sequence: TGTGCCAGCAGCCTCCCGCGCGGGACAGTCTCCTACAAGCAGTACTTC.

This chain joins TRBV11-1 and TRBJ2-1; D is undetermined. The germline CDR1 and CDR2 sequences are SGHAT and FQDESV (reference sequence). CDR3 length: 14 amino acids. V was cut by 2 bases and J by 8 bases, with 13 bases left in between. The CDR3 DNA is TGTGCCAGCAGCTTAACCATTACCTCCCATGAGCAGTTCTTC. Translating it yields CASSLTITSHEQFF.

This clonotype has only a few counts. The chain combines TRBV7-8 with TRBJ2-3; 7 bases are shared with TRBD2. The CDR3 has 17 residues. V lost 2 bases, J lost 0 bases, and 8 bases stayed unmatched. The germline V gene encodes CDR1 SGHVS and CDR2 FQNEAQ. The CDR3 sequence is CASSLRVGGSSTDTQYF. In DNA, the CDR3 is TGTGCCAGCAGCTTAAGGGTCGGCGGGAGTAGCACAGATACGCAGTATTTT.

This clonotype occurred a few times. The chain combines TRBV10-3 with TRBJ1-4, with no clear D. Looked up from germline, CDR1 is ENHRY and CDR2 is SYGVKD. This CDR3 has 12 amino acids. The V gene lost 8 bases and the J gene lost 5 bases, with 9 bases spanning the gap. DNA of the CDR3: TGTGCCATCTTAGGGTTGAATGAAAAACTGTTTTTT. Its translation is CAILGLNEKLFF.

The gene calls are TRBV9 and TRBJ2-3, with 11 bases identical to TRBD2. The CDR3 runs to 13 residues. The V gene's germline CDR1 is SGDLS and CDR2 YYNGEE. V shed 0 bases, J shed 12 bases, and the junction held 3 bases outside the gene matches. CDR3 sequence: CASSVELAGVQYF. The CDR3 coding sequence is TGTGCCAGCAGCGTAGAACTAGCGGGAGTCCAGTATTTT.